Each of the 9 T cell receptor beta chains below was sequenced from the same sample in a study of OX40 agonist ivuxolimab in advanced cancers. The protocol was immunoSEQ multiplex PCR, while the TCRdb copy is restricted to in-frame clones and leaves out a portion. The sample has approximately 70,000 clones, approximately 83% seen once. The sequencing used CD4+ or CD8+ T cells sorted from blood, collected in a trial of the OX40 agonist ivuxolimab. The receptors derive from an adult with an advanced solid tumor such as melanoma, head and neck, liver or kidney cancer.

This clone was recorded many times. The chain carries TRBV19 and TRBJ2-5, with D possibly TRBD1 on 5 matching bases. V lost 3 bases and J lost 2, with 7 bases in between. CDR3 length equals 13 residues. Germline-derived CDR1 and CDR2 are LNHDA and SQIVND (reference sequence). The CDR3 sequence: CASSIPGQETQYF. CDR3 nucleotide sequence: TGTGCCAGTAGTATTCCAGGGCAAGAGACCCAGTACTTC.

V and J are TRBV5-5 and TRBJ1-5; TRBD1 is a possible D gene (6 bases). The V end was cut by 0 bases, the J end by 6 bases, with 10 bases between. The CDR3 sequence is 14 residues long. The V gene's germline CDR1 is SGHKS and CDR2 YYEKEE (reference sequence). CDR3 in amino acids: CASSLDRVVQPQHF. As DNA, the CDR3 is TGTGCCAGCAGCTTGGACAGGGTTGTTCAGCCCCAGCATTTT.

CDR3 nucleotides: TGTGCCATGAAACTCGGGACGGTAGATGAAAAACTGTTTTTT. It specifies CAMKLGTVDEKLFF. The rearrangement links TRBV5-4 to TRBJ1-4, with a weak D call TRBD1 (5 bases). V was pared by 9 bases and J by 6 bases, with 18 bases between. The CDR3 runs to 14 residues. From germline, CDR1 is SGHNT and CDR2 YYREEE (reference sequence).

This clone came up many times. V is TRBV28 and J is TRBJ1-1; no clear D. V was shortened by 5 bases and J by 1 base, with 11 bases between the two germline ends. The CDR3 runs 14 residues. Germline V lookup: CDR1 MDHEN, CDR2 SYDVKM. Here the CDR3 DNA reads TGTGCCAGCAGTCCTAGGGCCAAGAACACTGAAGCTTTCTTT. Residues: CASSPRAKNTEAFF.

The rearrangement joins TRBV5-4 to TRBJ1-2; TRBD1 agrees at 7 bases. Germline V gives CDR1 SGHNT, CDR2 YYREEE (reference sequence). This CDR3 region has 14 residues. Trimming at V came to 4 bases and at J to 8 bases, leaving 11 bases not matched to a gene. CDR3 amino acids: CASSTPTGSWGYTF. The CDR3 DNA follows: TGTGCCAGCAGCACACCGACAGGGAGTTGGGGCTACACCTTC.

The genes are TRBV4-1 and TRBJ1-5, with 8 positions matching TRBD1. V lost 0 bases, J lost 6 bases, and 7 bases stayed unmatched. Germline V lookup: CDR1 MGHRA, CDR2 YSYEKL. The CDR3 sequence is 16 residues long. The CDR3 region has the DNA TGCGCCAGCAGCCAAGAGGGCAGGGGGCAGGGTCAGCCCCAGCATTTT. Amino acids: CASSQEGRGQGQPQHF.

J is TRBJ2-5 and V is TRBV19; D is perhaps TRBD1 (6 bases). This CDR3 contains 15 residues. V was trimmed by 4 bases and J by 4 bases, leaving 16 bases between them. CDR1 and CDR2 (germline): LNHDA, SQIVND (reference sequence). CDR3: CASSNPQGWGETQYF. The CDR3 nucleotides read TGTGCCAGTAGTAACCCGCAGGGGTGGGGAGAGACCCAGTACTTC.

The chain has TRBV2 and TRBJ1-1; D remains ambiguous. The V gene lost 1 base and the J gene lost 1 base, with 16 bases spanning the gap. CDR1 SNHLY and CDR2 FYNNEI come from the germline V gene. This CDR3 is 17 amino acids long. This CDR3 reads CASSEGPVYKPNTEAFF. CDR3 nucleotides: TGTGCCAGCAGTGAAGGCCCCGTTTATAAACCGAACACTGAAGCTTTCTTT.

The V call is TRBV5-4, the J call TRBJ1-1; the D gene is possibly TRBD1 (6 bases). Germline V lookup: CDR1 SGHNT, CDR2 YYREEE (reference sequence). This CDR3 comprises 14 residues. V was clipped by 0 bases and J by 1 base, with 7 bases between them. CDR3 DNA: TGTGCCAGCAGCTTGGCAGGGGCGAACACTGAAGCTTTCTTT. The encoded protein is CASSLAGANTEAFF. The full variable domain, in which reference TRBV5-4 and TRBJ1-1 provide the parts outside the CDR3, is ETGVTQSPTHLIKTRGQQVTLRCSSQSGHNTVSWYQQALGQGPQFIFQYYREEENGRGNFPPRFSGLQFPNYSSELNVNALELDDSALYLCASSLAGANTEAFFGQGTRLTVV.